A single sample gave rise to the 9 T cell receptor beta chains below, sequenced in a study of OX40 agonist ivuxolimab in advanced cancers. Receptors were amplified or captured by the immunoSEQ multiplex PCR assay. TCRdb provides this immuneACCESS table in a form limited to in-frame rearrangements. Some clones are lacking; in checked studies, under half of them reflect an unresolved V gene, and why the rest are absent is not known. This sample lists about 40,000 clones; over 80% were detected once. Less than 45% of the sample comes from the top ten. The sequencing here drew on CD4+ or CD8+ T cells sorted from blood, taken in a trial of the OX40 agonist ivuxolimab. The receptors stem from an adult with an advanced solid tumor such as melanoma, head and neck, liver or kidney cancer.

CDR3 bases: TGTGCCAGCAGCGCGGGTCTGGGACAGGGGTATGAAAAACTGTTTTTT. It specifies CASSAGLGQGYEKLFF. V usage is TRBV5-5 and J usage is TRBJ1-4; 10 nucleotides align to TRBD1. J gave up 6 bases and V 4 bases, and 9 bases lay outside the gene matches. Germline V gene lookup returns CDR1 SGHKS and CDR2 YYEKEE (reference sequence). The CDR3 loop spans 16 amino acids.

This chain links TRBV5-4 with TRBJ2-3; TRBD2 agrees at 10 bases. The CDR3 totals 15 residues. Germline values: CDR1 SGHNT, CDR2 YYREEE (reference sequence). J lost 2 bases, V lost 4 bases, and 4 bases had no gene match. CDR3 DNA sequence: TGTGCCAGCAGCCCCGGACTAGCGGTCACAGATACGCAGTATTTT. It specifies CASSPGLAVTDTQYF.

The rearrangement joins TRBV2 to TRBJ1-2, with 7 bases lining up with TRBD1. The CDR3 consists of 13 residues. Trimming took 7 bases from V and 2 from J; bases not matched to a gene: 4. The germline V gene encodes CDR1 SNHLY and CDR2 FYNNEI. The CDR3 bases are TGTGCCAGCAAGGGGGCCGGGAACTATGGCTACACCTTC. Translated, it gives CASKGAGNYGYTF.

The chain joins TRBV19 to TRBJ2-5; D not certain. This CDR3 has 13 residues. Germline loops: CDR1 LNHDA, CDR2 SQIVND (reference sequence). Between the trimmed V and J ends, which lost 5 bases and 1 base, there was a span of 8 bases. CDR3 DNA: TGTGCCAGTAGTCGGCGGCCCCAAGAGACCCAGTACTTC. This gives the protein CASSRRPQETQYF. The complete variable domain, with remaining parts taken from reference TRBV19 and TRBJ2-5, reads DGGITQSPKYLFRKEGQNVTLSCEQNLNHDAMYWYRQDPGQGLRLIYYSQIVNDFQKGDIAEGYSVSREKKESFPLTVTSAQKNPTAFYLCASSRRPQETQYFGPGTRLLVL.

The gene calls are TRBV5-1 and TRBJ2-1, with D hard to call. The CDR3 covers 12 residues. Trimming removed 5 bases from V and 8 bases from J, with 11 bases in between. CDR1 and CDR2 from the germline V gene are SGHRS and YFSETQ. The CDR3 sequence is CASRALGDEQFF. CDR3 in DNA: TGCGCCAGCAGGGCCCTTGGGGATGAGCAGTTCTTC.

The rearrangement joins TRBV7-7 to TRBJ2-1, with TRBD1 matching 12 bases. The CDR3 sequence is 15 residues long. Germline V gene lookup returns CDR1 SSHAT and CDR2 FNYEAQ (reference sequence). Trimming cost V 5 bases and J 8 bases; bases outside gene matches: 7. The CDR3 loop reads CASSSGDRGLDEQFF. CDR3 DNA sequence: TGTGCCAGCAGCAGCGGGGACAGGGGGCTCGATGAGCAGTTCTTC. Full variable domain (remainder filled in from reference TRBV7-7 and TRBJ2-1): GAGVSQSPRYKVTKRGQDVTLRCDPISSHATLYWYQQALGQGPEFLTYFNYEAQPDKSGLPSDRFSAERPEGSISTLTIQRTEQRDSAMYRCASSSGDRGLDEQFFGPGTRLTVL.

This clone came up once. The rearrangement uses TRBV19 and TRBJ2-5; no clear D gene. CDR3 length: 15 amino acids. The V gene lost 3 bases and the J gene lost 2 bases, with 13 bases spanning the gap. The germline V gene has CDR1 LNHDA and CDR2 SQIVND (reference sequence). CDR3 loop: CASSIGRVRQETQYF. DNA for the CDR3: TGTGCCAGTAGTATTGGACGGGTCCGTCAAGAGACCCAGTACTTC.

The rearrangement links TRBV11-2 to TRBJ1-1; 11 positions agree with TRBD1. Germline trimming cut 6 bases from V and 12 bases from J; bases unmatched to any gene: 9. Germline V gene sequence: CDR1 SGHAT, CDR2 FQNNGV. The CDR3 spans 13 residues. CDR3 in amino acids: CASSSDRGHITFF. CDR3 coding DNA: TGTGCCAGCAGTTCGGACAGGGGGCATATAACTTTCTTT.

This chain uses TRBV2 with TRBJ1-6; 9 bases agree with TRBD1. This CDR3 is built from 17 residues. The germline V gene encodes CDR1 SNHLY and CDR2 FYNNEI. After removal of 2 bases from V and 5 bases from J, the junction contained 7 bases not matched to a gene. The CDR3, as DNA: TGTGCCAGCAGTGAAACTCTACAGGGGGCGAATAATTCACCCCTCCACTTT. Amino acid sequence: CASSETLQGANNSPLHF.